The 8 T cell receptor delta chains listed next were all sequenced from one sample in a study of γδ T cells in repeated Plasmodium falciparum infection. Bulk repertoires came from Vgamma9/Vdelta2+ or Vdelta2-negative gammadelta T cells flow-sorted from PBMC. TCRdb reanalyzed the multiplex PCR reads using CATT. The repertoire holds approximately 90,000 delta-chain clones, with more than 0.85% as singletons. Sample: gamma-delta T cells from blood. The receptors here all came from a pool of human donors (malaria-infected and uninfected, not separated).

Regarding this clone: The protein that TCRdb holds for this DNA derives from a much larger clone and differs from the translated DNA at residue 12, which likely indicates a read error; the protein shown here is translated from the DNA. This rearrangement joins TRDV2 to TRDJ2, with 7 bases aligning to TRDD3. Germline V gives CDR1 GEAIGNYY, CDR2 EKD. The CDR3 length is 15 residues. In DNA, the CDR3 is TGTGCCTGTGACACCGGGGGATCGGAAAAAGCACGACTCTTCTTT. This gives the protein CACDTGGSEKARLFF.

In regard to this clone: Translating this DNA gives a protein that differs at residue 6 from the TCRdb one, which belongs to a much larger clone; a read error is likely, and the protein shown is this translation. V usage is TRDV1 and J usage is TRDJ1; D uncertain. TCRdb offers no J gene call, so here the DNA was matched to germline to obtain one. The ends were cut back, 4 bases at V and 0 bases at J, with 18 bases in the middle. CDR1 is TSWWSYY, CDR2 QGS, per germline. The CDR3 has 17 amino acids. This CDR3 is CALGVRPPASYTDKLIF. CDR3 bases: TGTGCTCTTGGGGTACGGCCTCCCGCCTCGTACACCGATAAACTCATCTTT.

Regarding this clone: Given a far larger clone just one base away, this is likely a sequencing read error. Other DNA sequences in the sample encode the same CDR3. The CDR3 region is CALGESFSSSLLGDTGTDKLIF. The CDR3 DNA sequence: TGTGCTCTTGGGGAGTCCTTCTCTTCCTCGCTACTGGGGGATACTGGGACCGATAAACTCATCTTT. The chain has TRDV1 and TRDJ1, with TRDD3 identical over 12 bases. In the absence of a J gene in TCRdb, the DNA was matched to germline to assign it here. The CDR3 totals 22 residues. Germline V gives CDR1 TSWWSYY, CDR2 QGS. The junction had 22 bases not matched to a gene; V was cut back by 3 bases and J by 2 bases.

This clone was recorded at least ten times. V usage is TRDV2 and J usage is TRDJ1; TRDD3 aligns across 7 bases. The J gene was missing in TCRdb and was found by matching the end of the DNA to germline. The CDR3 is 22 residues long. Looked up from germline, CDR1 is GEAIGNYY and CDR2 is EKD. V lost 1 base, J lost 1 base, and 26 bases stayed unmatched. This chain's CDR3 is CACDTGSLGGTLRDVSTDKLIF. CDR3 sequence (DNA): TGTGCCTGTGACACTGGGTCCCTTGGGGGAACGCTCAGGGACGTTTCCACCGATAAACTCATCTTT.

This clone appeared a few times. TCRdb attributes to this sequence the protein of a much larger clone, which differs from the DNA translation at residue 8; a read error is likely, and the protein displayed is translated from the DNA. The chain is built from TRDV2 and TRDJ1; 11 bases align to TRDD3. Here the J gene came from matching the DNA to germline, since TCRdb omits it. This CDR3 is 19 amino acids long. Germline lookup yields CDR1 GEAIGNYY and CDR2 EKD. The trim removed 1 base at V and 0 bases at J, leaving 12 bases unmatched. Here the CDR3 DNA reads TGTGCCTGTGACACGCCTTGGGAGGTGGGGGATACGTACACCGATAAACTCATCTTT. It translates to CACDTPWEVGDTYTDKLIF.

With respect to this clone: A far larger clone is one base from this, pointing to a likely read error. At the DNA level, this CDR3 is encoded by other sequences in the same sample as well. The genes are TRDV1 and TRDJ1; no firm D call. Trimming removed 0 bases from V and 0 bases from J, with 23 bases in between. Germline-derived CDR1 and CDR2 are TSWWSYY and QGS. The length of the CDR3 is 20 residues. The DNA of the CDR3 is TGTGCTCTTGGGGAACTGAGCCTCCGGAACTTGTCCCTGTACACCGATAAACTCATCTTT. It specifies CALGELSLRNLSLYTDKLIF.

This clone ranks as medium-sized. This CDR3 is also generated by other DNA sequences in the sample. The gene calls are TRDV1 and TRDJ1; D is uncertain. Trimming cost V 1 base and J 0 bases, with 24 bases left between them. This CDR3 is 20 amino acids long. The germline gives CDR1 TSWWSYY, CDR2 QGS. The CDR3 sequence is CALGEPHLFISHAYTDKLIF. The CDR3, as DNA: TGTGCTCTTGGGGAACCCCACCTATTTATCTCGCATGCGTACACCGATAAACTCATCTTT.

Details on this clone: Translating this DNA gives a protein that differs at residue 8 from the TCRdb one, which belongs to a much larger clone; a read error is likely, and the protein shown is this translation. This sequence joins TRDV2 and TRDJ2; 8 nucleotides agree with TRDD3. TCRdb gives no J gene; it was assigned here by matching the DNA to germline. The CDR3 totals 16 residues. Losses at the gene ends were 0 bases for V and 6 bases for J; bases not matched to a gene: 8. Germline-derived CDR1 and CDR2 are GEAIGNYY and EKD. The CDR3 DNA sequence: TGTGCCTGTGACACCGTGTCTGAGGGATACGCAGCACAACTCTTCTTT. Its protein product is CACDTVSEGYAAQLFF.